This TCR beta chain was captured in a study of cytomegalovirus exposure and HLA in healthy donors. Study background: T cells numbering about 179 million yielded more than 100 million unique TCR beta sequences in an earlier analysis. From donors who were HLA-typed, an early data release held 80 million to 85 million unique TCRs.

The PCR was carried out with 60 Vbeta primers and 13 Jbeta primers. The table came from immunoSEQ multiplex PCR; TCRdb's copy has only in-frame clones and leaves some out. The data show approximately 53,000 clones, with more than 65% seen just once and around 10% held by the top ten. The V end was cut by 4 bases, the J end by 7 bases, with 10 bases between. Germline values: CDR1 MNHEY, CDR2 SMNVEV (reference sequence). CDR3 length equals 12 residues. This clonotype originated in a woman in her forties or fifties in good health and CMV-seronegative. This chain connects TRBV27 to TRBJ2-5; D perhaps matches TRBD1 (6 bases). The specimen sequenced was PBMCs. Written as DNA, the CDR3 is TGTGCCAGCAGTTCACAGGGTGGGACCCAGTACTTC. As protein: CASSSQGGTQYF.